Following are 25 T cell receptor beta chains from one sample sequenced in a study of blood T cell repertoires in COVID-19. Using immunoSEQ multiplex PCR, the repertoire was profiled, and TCRdb retains in-frame clones only, with some absent. The sample yields some 58,000 clones, around 86% seen once. The sequenced material came from peripheral blood. The origin of the receptors is a man aged 35 to 55 with acute or convalescent COVID-19.

This chain connects TRBV29-1 to TRBJ2-7, with D perhaps TRBD2 (7 bases). This CDR3 region has 13 residues. Germline values: CDR1 SQVTM, CDR2 ANQGSEA. V was shortened by 5 bases and J by 4 bases, with 15 bases between the two germline ends. As DNA, the CDR3 is TGCAGCGTTAAGGAGAGGGGGGGGTACGAGCAGTACTTC. It translates to CSVKERGGYEQYF.

The rearrangement uses TRBV10-3 and TRBJ2-2; maybe TRBD1 (6 bases). Germline-derived CDR1 and CDR2 are ENHRY and SYGVKD. V was clipped by 6 bases and J by 8 bases, with 19 bases between them. This CDR3 contains 15 residues. CDR3 coding DNA: TGTGCCATCAGCGTTAATCCAGGGGCGCGGGGGGAGCTGTTTTTT. Its protein product is CAISVNPGARGELFF.

V and J are TRBV5-1 and TRBJ1-1, with 7 bases identical to TRBD1. The junction had 15 bases not matched to a gene; V was cut back by 0 bases and J by 4 bases. Germline CDR1 and CDR2: SGHRS and YFSETQ. The length of the CDR3 is 18 residues. Written as DNA, the CDR3 is TGCGCCAGCAGCTTGGTAAGGGGGCAGGACGGCCGGGCCACTGAAGCTTTCTTT. Its translation is CASSLVRGQDGRATEAFF.

The chain combines TRBV12-3 or TRBV12-4 with TRBJ1-5; no definite D call. Trimming took 3 bases from V and 6 from J, leaving 9 bases between them. The CDR3 totals 13 residues. CDR3: CASSLEGFQPQHF. The DNA of the CDR3 is TGTGCCAGCAGTTTGGAGGGCTTTCAGCCCCAGCATTTT.

The rearrangement links TRBV11-3 to TRBJ1-6; possible D gene TRBD1, 5 bases. Between the trimmed V and J ends, which lost 5 bases and 7 bases, there was a span of 12 bases. The CDR3 consists of 14 residues. Germline V lookup: CDR1 SGHNT, CDR2 YENEEA. CDR3 nucleotides: TGTGCCAGCAGCGCGGGGACGGTGAATTCACCCCTCCACTTT. It codes for CASSAGTVNSPLHF.

The V call is TRBV11-3, the J call TRBJ2-5, with 10 bases matching TRBD1. The CDR3 has 17 amino acids. V was clipped by 2 bases and J by 2 bases; unmatched bases: 8. In germline, CDR1 is SGHNT, CDR2 YENEEA. The CDR3 nucleotides read TGTGCCAGCAGCTTACACGGGACAGGGGAAGAACAAGAGACCCAGTACTTC. This gives the protein CASSLHGTGEEQETQYF.

The chain combines TRBV2 with TRBJ1-4; D gene uncertain. CDR1 is SNHLY and CDR2 is FYNNEI in the germline V gene. CDR3 length: 15 residues. Trimming left V 2 bases short and J 0 bases short, with 7 bases between. The CDR3 DNA reads as TGTGCCAGCAGTGAAAGGACTTCAACTAATGAAAAACTGTTTTTT. Protein: CASSERTSTNEKLFF. The whole variable domain, filled in from reference TRBV2 and TRBJ1-4, reads EPEVTQTPSHQVTQMGQEVILRCVPISNHLYFYWYRQILGQKVEFLVSFYNNEISEKSEIFDDQFSVERPDGSNFTLKIRSTKLEDSAMYFCASSERTSTNEKLFFGSGTQLSVL.

The chain joins TRBV5-1 to TRBJ1-1, with D possibly being TRBD1 (6 bases). Germline V gene sequence: CDR1 SGHRS, CDR2 YFSETQ. Deletions cut 0 bases from V and 0 bases from J, with 12 bases between. The CDR3 has 16 residues. The CDR3 loop reads CASSLESAGVNTEAFF. The CDR3 DNA reads TGCGCCAGCAGCTTGGAATCGGCAGGGGTGAACACTGAAGCTTTCTTT.

The chain employs TRBV6-6 and TRBJ2-7; 9 bases line up with TRBD1. The CDR3 is 16 residues long. V shed 5 bases and J 9 bases; nucleotides not matched to a gene: 17. CDR1 and CDR2 (germline): MNHNY, SVGAGI (reference sequence). In DNA, the CDR3 is TGTGCCAGCAGTAACCCAAAAGGGACAGGGCCCTCGCGGCAGTACTTC. The encoded protein is CASSNPKGTGPSRQYF.

This sequence joins TRBV11-3 and TRBJ1-1; perhaps TRBD1 as D (6 bases). The ends were cut back, 1 base at V and 1 base at J, with 7 bases in the middle. Germline V gene sequence: CDR1 SGHNT, CDR2 YENEEA. This CDR3 region has 14 residues. CDR3 sequence reads: CASSLGTANTEAFF. For the CDR3, the DNA is TGTGCCAGCAGCTTAGGGACAGCGAACACTGAAGCTTTCTTT.

This chain connects TRBV5-6 to TRBJ2-2; D perhaps matches TRBD2 (5 bases). Germline loops: CDR1 SGHDT, CDR2 YYEEEE. The CDR3 spans 18 residues. V gave up 4 bases and J gave up 2 bases, with 21 bases separating them. The CDR3 DNA follows: TGTGCCAGCAGCCCAATCCGGCTAGCTGTACGAAACACCGGGGAGCTGTTTTTT. It specifies CASSPIRLAVRNTGELFF. Drawing the rest from reference TRBV5-6 and TRBJ2-2, the complete variable domain is DAGVTQSPTHLIKTRGQQVTLRCSPKSGHDTVSWYQQALGQGPQFIFQYYEEEERQRGNFPDRFSGHQFPNYSSELNVNALLLGDSALYLCASSPIRLAVRNTGELFFGEGSRLTVL.

The sample holds one count of this clone. This chain connects TRBV7-8 to TRBJ1-5; TRBD1 might be the D (6 bases). There are 17 residues in the CDR3. CDR1 is SGHVS, CDR2 FQNEAQ, per germline. Trimming took off 3 bases at V and 3 bases at J, with 18 bases between the two ends. CDR3 in DNA: TGTGCCAGCAGCTTCCTGACAGGCCGTAGGTTCAATCAGCCCCAGCATTTT. Its protein product is CASSFLTGRRFNQPQHF.

The gene calls are TRBV28 and TRBJ2-7, with D uncertain. The V gene's germline CDR1 is MDHEN and CDR2 SYDVKM. V shed 3 bases and J shed 4 bases, with 7 bases lying between them. The CDR3 totals 12 residues. This CDR3 reads CASSFLEYEQYF. The DNA for the CDR3 is TGTGCCAGCAGTTTCCTCGAGTACGAGCAGTACTTC.

A single count supports this clone. The chain couples TRBV4-2 to TRBJ2-2; 8 bases align to TRBD1. CDR3 length: 14 amino acids. V was clipped by 2 bases and J by 6 bases; unmatched bases: 2. Germline CDR1 is LGHNA and CDR2 is YNFKEQ. CDR3 nucleotides: TGTGCCAGCAGCCAACCGGGACAGGCCGGGGAGCTGTTTTTT. It is translated as CASSQPGQAGELFF.

The rearrangement links TRBV25-1 to TRBJ1-2, with TRBD1 identical over 10 bases. Trimming at V came to 3 bases and at J to 7 bases, leaving 2 bases not matched to a gene. From germline, CDR1 is MGHDK and CDR2 SYGVNS. The length of the CDR3 is 13 residues. The CDR3 DNA reads as TGTGCCAGCAGTGAGACAGGGGGCCTTGGCTACACCTTC. Encoded protein: CASSETGGLGYTF.

This clone came up once. The V gene is TRBV5-1, the J gene TRBJ2-2; 10 nucleotides match TRBD2. The CDR3 totals 14 residues. In germline, CDR1 is SGHRS, CDR2 YFSETQ. V was pared by 6 bases and J by 4 bases, with 3 bases of the junction left unmatched. CDR3 in DNA: TGCGCCAGCAAAGCGGGGGGGACCACCGGGGAGCTGTTTTTT. Protein product: CASKAGGTTGELFF.

V usage is TRBV3-1 (or the pseudogene TRBV3-2) and J usage is TRBJ2-7; 8 positions agree with TRBD1. CDR1 is LGHDT and CDR2 is YNNKEL in the germline V gene (reference sequence). This CDR3 is 14 amino acids long. J was trimmed by 3 bases and V by 3 bases; bases with no gene match: 4. CDR3 coding DNA: TGTGCCAGCAGCCATGGACAGGGCGGCTACGAGCAGTACTTC. Translating gives CASSHGQGGYEQYF.

This chain connects TRBV5-1 to TRBJ1-1; 8 nucleotides agree with TRBD1. Looked up from germline, CDR1 is SGHRS and CDR2 is YFSETQ. With 4 bases clipped from V and 2 bases from J, the junction kept 7 bases outside the gene matches. The CDR3 runs 15 residues. The CDR3 DNA follows: TGCGCCAGCAGCGAATGGACAGGGAGAAACACTGAAGCTTTCTTT. Translating it yields CASSEWTGRNTEAFF. Together with reference TRBV5-1 and TRBJ1-1, the CDR3 gives the full variable domain: KAGVTQTPRYLIKTRGQQVTLSCSPISGHRSVSWYQQTPGQGLQFLFEYFSETQRNKGNFPGRFSGRQFSNSRSEMNVSTLELGDSALYLCASSEWTGRNTEAFFGQGTRLTVV.

V gene TRBV3-1 (or the pseudogene TRBV3-2) combines with J gene TRBJ2-2; 9 nucleotides line up with TRBD2. The CDR3 has 17 amino acids. J was trimmed by 7 bases and V by 4 bases; bases with no gene match: 13. Germline CDR1 LGHDT, CDR2 YNNKEL (reference sequence). CDR3 loop: CASSPQKRGAVIGELFF. The CDR3 bases are TGTGCCAGCAGCCCCCAAAAGCGGGGGGCCGTTATCGGGGAGCTGTTTTTT.

V and J are TRBV11-2 and TRBJ2-2, with D perhaps TRBD2 (5 bases). Germline CDR1 is SGHAT and CDR2 is FQNNGV. The CDR3 runs to 16 residues. Trimming removed 4 bases at V and 6 bases at J, with 18 bases between. This CDR3 is CASSSRGTSAAGELFF. The DNA of the CDR3 is TGTGCCAGCAGCTCACGGGGTACCTCGGCTGCCGGGGAGCTGTTTTTT.

This clone has just one count. V and J are TRBV6-4 and TRBJ1-1, with D possibly matching TRBD1 (5 bases). Germline CDR1 is MRHNA and CDR2 is SNTAGT. This CDR3 is 13 amino acids long. V lost 6 bases and J 3 bases, leaving 11 bases between the germline ends. The CDR3 loop reads CASRLTGYTEAFF. CDR3 nucleotide sequence: TGTGCCAGCAGGCTAACAGGTTACACTGAAGCTTTCTTT.

This clone was found a few times. The chain recombines TRBV19 with TRBJ1-1; 7 bases are shared with TRBD1. CDR3 length equals 13 residues. V was clipped by 4 bases and J by 6 bases; unmatched bases: 5. Germline V gene data show CDR1 as LNHDA and CDR2 as SQIVND (reference sequence). CDR3 amino acids: CASSTHRGAEAFF. The DNA of the CDR3 is TGTGCCAGTAGTACGCACAGGGGCGCTGAAGCTTTCTTT.

This clone was detected only once. V and J are TRBV14 and TRBJ2-6, with D uncertain. This CDR3 is 16 amino acids long. The V gene lost 4 bases and the J gene lost 0 bases, with 10 bases spanning the gap. Germline V gene sequence: CDR1 SGHDN, CDR2 FVKESK. CDR3: CASSLAVVSGANVLTF. Here the CDR3 DNA reads TGTGCCAGCAGCCTAGCAGTGGTCTCTGGGGCCAACGTCCTGACTTTC.

This chain links TRBV5-1 with TRBJ2-5; TRBD2 agrees at 10 bases. The length of the CDR3 is 13 residues. The V segment lost 10 bases and the J segment 2 bases; nucleotides outside the gene matches: 5. CDR1 is SGHRS, CDR2 YFSETQ, per germline. The DNA of the CDR3 is TGCGCCGGCCTAGCGGGGGTTCAAGAGACCCAGTACTTC. Translation gives CAGLAGVQETQYF.

V gene TRBV5-1 combines with J gene TRBJ1-2; tentative D call: TRBD1 (6 bases). The CDR3 is made up of 13 amino acids. V dropped 9 bases and J dropped 7 bases, with 19 bases sitting between them. The germline CDR1 and CDR2 sequences are SGHRS and YFSETQ. The CDR3 DNA sequence: TGCGCCACCGCACGGGACACCACTGGTGGCTACACCTTC. Encoded protein: CATARDTTGGYTF.